The source of this T cell receptor beta chain is a study of early T cells in non-severe SARS-CoV-2 infection. This clonotype was found many times. A single record per CDR3 protein comes from TCRdb applying MiXCR to the 5' RACE reads. The table includes about 80,000 distinct CDR3 sequences, about 11% detected once. This clonotype was obtained from an adult who was a healthcare worker with PCR-confirmed SARS-CoV-2 infection or an uninfected control (not recorded which). Sequencing used whole blood.

The CDR3 DNA reads as TGCAGTGCTAGACCACCCGGGACAGCCACCGGGGAGCTGTTTTTT. This sequence encodes CSARPPGTATGELFF. The V call is TRBV20-1, the J call TRBJ2-2, with TRBD1 identical over 7 bases. Germline trimming cut 2 bases from V and 4 bases from J; bases unmatched to any gene: 7. The germline V gene encodes CDR1 DFQATT and CDR2 SNEGSKA (reference sequence). The CDR3 consists of 15 residues.